Listed here are 15 T cell receptor beta chains from one sample, sequenced in a study of blood T cells in healthy people across ages. With a J-beta primer mix and a sample-barcoded 5' primer, a second PCR ran about 6 to 11 cycles. TCRdb re-called the 5' RACE reads through MiXCR, storing one row per CDR3 protein. This sample yields about 900,000 distinct CDR3 sequences, of which around 62% are seen a single time; about 27% belongs to the top ten. Sequences were obtained from blood. The source is a young man in good health.

This chain joins TRBV29-1 and TRBJ2-7, with TRBD1 as a possible D gene (5 bases). V was cut by 4 bases and J by 4 bases, with 17 bases left in between. The CDR3 contains 14 residues. Germline CDR1 is SQVTM and CDR2 is ANQGSEA. CDR3 sequence reads: CSVGLLDSPYEQYF. CDR3 DNA: TGCAGCGTTGGCCTCCTCGACAGCCCTTACGAGCAGTACTTC.

This chain joins TRBV2 and TRBJ1-2; 11 bases map to TRBD1. CDR3 length equals 16 residues. V shed 6 bases and J 3 bases; nucleotides not matched to a gene: 9. The germline V gene encodes CDR1 SNHLY and CDR2 FYNNEI. This CDR3 is CASSPGTGGPDYGYTF. The DNA of the CDR3 is TGTGCCAGCAGCCCCGGGACAGGGGGTCCTGACTATGGCTACACCTTC.

The chain carries TRBV9 and TRBJ2-1; 8 bases match TRBD2. This CDR3 has 15 residues. Trimming took 0 bases from V and 4 from J; bases not matched to a gene: 3. Germline V CDR1 and CDR2: SGDLS, YYNGEE. CDR3 region: CASSVGSGTYNEQFF. The CDR3 nucleotides read TGTGCCAGCAGCGTAGGTAGCGGGACGTACAATGAGCAGTTCTTC. Using reference TRBV9 and TRBJ2-1 for the parts outside the CDR3, the full variable domain is DSGVTQTPKHLITATGQRVTLRCSPRSGDLSVYWYQQSLDQGLQFLIQYYNGEERAKGNILERFSAQQFPDLHSELNLSSLELGDSALYFCASSVGSGTYNEQFFGPGTRLTVL.

The V gene is TRBV25-1, the J gene TRBJ1-1; D is ambiguous. Germline assignment: CDR1 MGHDK and CDR2 SYGVNS. This CDR3 has 14 residues. Deletions cut 4 bases from V and 5 bases from J, with 14 bases between. The CDR3 DNA is TGTGCCAGCAGTGGGAGAGCGTTAGGAACTGAAGCTTTCTTT. Its protein is CASSGRALGTEAFF. The full variable domain, with the rest looked up from reference TRBV25-1 and TRBJ1-1, is EADIYQTPRYLVIGTGKKITLECSQTMGHDKMYWYQQDPGMELHLIHYSYGVNSTEKGDLSSESTVSRIRTEHFPLTLESARPSHTSQYLCASSGRALGTEAFFGQGTRLTVV.

The CDR3 nucleotides read TGTGCCACCCGGAAGGGGTTGAACACTGAAGCTTTCTTT. It is translated as CATRKGLNTEAFF. The genes are TRBV27 and TRBJ1-1; D perhaps matches TRBD1 (5 bases). Germline CDR1 is MNHEY and CDR2 is SMNVEV (reference sequence). V lost 10 bases to trimming and J lost 0 bases, with 12 bases between them. This CDR3 has 13 residues.

The V call is TRBV6-6, the J call TRBJ2-2; D gene ambiguous. This CDR3 region has 13 residues. Germline V gene sequence: CDR1 MNHNY, CDR2 SVGAGI (reference sequence). The V end was cut by 8 bases, the J end by 5 bases, with 12 bases between. The CDR3 DNA follows: TGTGCCAGCGAAGGCCCCCCTACCGGGGAGCTGTTTTTT. It specifies CASEGPPTGELFF.

The genes are TRBV7-2 and TRBJ2-1; D assignment may be TRBD1 or TRBD2 (6 bases each). Germline CDR1 is SGHTA and CDR2 is FQGNSA. Trimming took 2 bases from V and 1 from J, leaving 24 bases between them. The CDR3 has 20 residues. The DNA for the CDR3 is TGTGCCAGCAGCTTACCACGCCGGGGGCACGTTCTGAGGTCCTACAATGAGCAGTTCTTC. This gives the protein CASSLPRRGHVLRSYNEQFF.

The chain joins TRBV6-2 or TRBV6-3 to TRBJ2-5, with 10 nucleotides matching TRBD2. V gave up 2 bases and J gave up 2 bases; unmatched junction bases: 5. Germline lookup yields CDR1 MNHEY and CDR2 SVGEGT. This CDR3 comprises 16 residues. CDR3 in amino acids: CASSYGTSGAQETQYF. CDR3 DNA sequence: TGTGCCAGCAGTTACGGTACTAGCGGGGCACAAGAGACCCAGTACTTC.

The V gene is TRBV29-1, the J gene TRBJ2-2; the D is unclear. This CDR3 region has 14 residues. Germline CDR1 reads SQVTM; CDR2 reads ANQGSEA. Trimming pared 2 bases from V and 1 base from J, leaving 8 bases between. The CDR3 DNA sequence: TGCAGCGTTGAATTCTGGATGAACACCGGGGAGCTGTTTTTT. Translated, it gives CSVEFWMNTGELFF.

The chain recombines TRBV20-1 with TRBJ2-1; D may be TRBD2 (5 bases). The length of the CDR3 is 12 residues. V lost 6 bases to trimming and J lost 0 bases, with 6 bases between them. Germline CDR1 reads DFQATT; CDR2 reads SNEGSKA (reference sequence). CDR3 coding DNA: TGCAGTGCCGGAGGCTCCTACAATGAGCAGTTCTTC. Translating it yields CSAGGSYNEQFF.

The chain is built from TRBV7-2 and TRBJ2-7, with D possibly matching TRBD2 (6 bases). CDR1 is SGHTA, CDR2 FQGNSA, per germline. V was clipped by 2 bases and J by 6 bases, with 14 bases between them. The CDR3 covers 14 residues. CDR3 region: CASSLMGGDVEQYF. CDR3 nucleotides: TGTGCCAGCAGCTTAATGGGCGGGGATGTCGAGCAGTACTTC.

The chain joins TRBV12-3 or TRBV12-4 to TRBJ2-6, with no clear D. CDR3 length: 18 residues. V lost 6 bases and J 4 bases, leaving 22 bases between the germline ends. Written as DNA, the CDR3 is TGTGCCAGCAGAAAAAGAAGGGAACCACCCTCAGGGGCCAACGTCCTGACTTTC. The encoded protein is CASRKRREPPSGANVLTF.

V gene TRBV7-8 combines with J gene TRBJ2-1, with 10 bases that match TRBD1. The DNA end is a closer match to TRBJ2-7, so the J assignment may be wrong. This CDR3 comprises 14 residues. CDR1 is SGHVS, CDR2 FQNEAQ, per germline. CDR3 sequence (DNA): TGTGCCAGCAACCCGGGACAGGGGTACCACGAGCAGTACTTC. The encoded protein is CASNPGQGYHEQYF.

The chain carries TRBV12-3 or TRBV12-4 and TRBJ1-1, with D perhaps TRBD1 (6 bases). The CDR3 covers 14 residues. With 6 bases removed from V and 3 bases from J, the gap between germline ends came to 14 bases. The CDR3 region is CASRETGGHTEAFF. In DNA form, the CDR3 reads TGTGCCAGCAGGGAGACAGGCGGCCACACTGAAGCTTTCTTT.

The V and J genes are TRBV7-6 and TRBJ2-1; a weak D match, TRBD2 (5 bases). V lost 5 bases and J 5 bases, leaving 16 bases between the germline ends. CDR1 is SGHVS, CDR2 FNYEAQ, per germline. This CDR3 comprises 15 residues. The CDR3 coding sequence is TGTGCCAGCAGCCAGCCCGGGGAACCAAACAATGAGCAGTTCTTC. This sequence encodes CASSQPGEPNNEQFF. The full variable domain, its missing parts supplied by reference TRBV7-6 and TRBJ2-1, is GAGVSQSPRYKVTKRGQDVALRCDPISGHVSLYWYRQALGQGPEFLTYFNYEAQQDKSGLPNDRFSAERPEGSISTLTIQRTEQRDSAMYRCASSQPGEPNNEQFFGPGTRLTVL.